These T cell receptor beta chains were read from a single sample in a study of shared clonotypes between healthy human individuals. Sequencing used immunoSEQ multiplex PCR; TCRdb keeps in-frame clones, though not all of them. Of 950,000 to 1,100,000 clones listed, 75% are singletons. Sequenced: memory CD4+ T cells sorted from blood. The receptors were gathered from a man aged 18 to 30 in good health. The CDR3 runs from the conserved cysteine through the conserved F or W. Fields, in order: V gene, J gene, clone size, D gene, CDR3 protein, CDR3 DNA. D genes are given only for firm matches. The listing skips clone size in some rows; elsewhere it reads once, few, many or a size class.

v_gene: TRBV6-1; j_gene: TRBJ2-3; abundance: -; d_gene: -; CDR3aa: CASTENRDFPTQYF; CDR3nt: TGTGCCAGCACCGAAAATCGGGACTTCCCAACGCAGTATTTT
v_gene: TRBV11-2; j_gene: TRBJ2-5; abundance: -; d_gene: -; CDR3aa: CASSRGFLQETQYF; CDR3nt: TGTGCCAGCAGCAGGGGGTTTCTCCAAGAGACCCAGTACTTC
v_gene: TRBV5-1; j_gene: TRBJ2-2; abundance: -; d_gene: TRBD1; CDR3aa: CASSRQPGGAGTGELFF; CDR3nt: TGCGCCAGCAGCCGACAACCAGGGGGCGCGGGCACCGGGGAGCTGTTTTTT
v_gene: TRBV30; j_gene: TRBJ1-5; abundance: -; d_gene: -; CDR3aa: CAWSVLGGVSNQPQHF; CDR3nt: TGTGCCTGGAGTGTACTCGGGGGAGTAAGCAATCAGCCCCAGCATTTT
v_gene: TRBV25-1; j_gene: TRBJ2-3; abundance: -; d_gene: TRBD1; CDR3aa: CASSYAGGGIDTQYF; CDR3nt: TGTGCCAGCAGTTACGCAGGGGGCGGTATAGATACGCAGTATTTT
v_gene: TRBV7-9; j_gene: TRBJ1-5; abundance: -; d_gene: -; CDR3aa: CASSFPGYGTVDQPQHF; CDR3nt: TGTGCCAGCAGCTTTCCCGGTTACGGGACTGTCGATCAGCCCCAGCATTTT
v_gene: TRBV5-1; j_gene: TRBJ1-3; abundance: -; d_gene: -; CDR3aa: CASSLHRTDAGNTIYF; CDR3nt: TGCGCCAGCAGCCTCCATCGGACCGACGCGGGAAACACCATATATTTT
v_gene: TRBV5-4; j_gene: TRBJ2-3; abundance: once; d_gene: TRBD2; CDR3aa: CASSYGTSGRTDTQYF; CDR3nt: TGTGCCAGCAGCTATGGGACTAGCGGGAGGACAGATACGCAGTATTTT
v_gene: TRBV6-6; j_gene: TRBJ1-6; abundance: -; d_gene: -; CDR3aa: CASSHTGTGTPLHF; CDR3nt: TGTGCCAGCAGTCACACCGGGACTGGGACACCCCTCCACTTT
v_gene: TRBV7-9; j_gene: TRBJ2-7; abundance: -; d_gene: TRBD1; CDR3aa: CASSSIPGQGVDEQYF; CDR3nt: TGTGCCAGCAGCTCGATACCGGGACAGGGTGTTGACGAGCAGTACTTC
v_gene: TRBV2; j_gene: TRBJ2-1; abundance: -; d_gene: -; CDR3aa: CASSRTASSYNEQFF; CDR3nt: TGTGCCAGCAGTCGGACAGCTAGCTCCTACAATGAGCAGTTCTTC
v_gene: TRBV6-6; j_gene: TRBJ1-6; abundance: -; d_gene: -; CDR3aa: CASSPGIYNSPLHF; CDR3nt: TGTGCCAGCAGTCCCGGGATCTATAATTCACCCCTCCACTTT
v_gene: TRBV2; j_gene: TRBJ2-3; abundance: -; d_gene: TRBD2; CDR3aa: CASALAGGLDTQYF; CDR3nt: TGTGCCAGCGCGCTAGCGGGAGGATTGGATACGCAGTATTTT
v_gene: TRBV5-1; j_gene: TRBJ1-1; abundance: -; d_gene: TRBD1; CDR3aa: CASRYQGATEAFF; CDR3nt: TGCGCCAGCAGATATCAGGGGGCCACTGAAGCTTTCTTT
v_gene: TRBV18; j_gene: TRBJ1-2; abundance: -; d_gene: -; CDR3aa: CASSIGGTNYGYTF; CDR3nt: TGTGCCAGCTCCATTGGGGGGACTAACTATGGCTACACCTTC
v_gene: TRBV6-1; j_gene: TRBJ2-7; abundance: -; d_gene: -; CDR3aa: CATHPGVGQYF; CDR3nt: TGTGCCACCCACCCGGGGGTCGGGCAGTACTTC
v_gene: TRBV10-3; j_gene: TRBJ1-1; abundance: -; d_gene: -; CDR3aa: CAISERGETEAFF; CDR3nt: TGTGCCATCAGTGAGCGGGGGGAAACTGAAGCTTTCTTT
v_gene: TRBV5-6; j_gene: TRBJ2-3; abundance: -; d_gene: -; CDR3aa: CASSRGADTQYF; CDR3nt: TGTGCCAGCAGCCGGGGAGCAGATACGCAGTATTTT
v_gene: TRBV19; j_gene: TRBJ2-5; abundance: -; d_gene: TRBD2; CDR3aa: CASNTAGGQETQYF; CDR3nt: TGTGCCAGTAACACAGCGGGGGGTCAAGAGACCCAGTACTTC
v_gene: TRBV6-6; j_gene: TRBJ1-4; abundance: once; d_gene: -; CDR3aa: CASSYQGEKLFF; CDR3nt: TGTGCCAGCAGTTACCAGGGTGAAAAACTGTTTTTT
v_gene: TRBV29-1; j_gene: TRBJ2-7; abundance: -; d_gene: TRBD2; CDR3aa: CSGRLAPSYEQYF; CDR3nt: TGCAGCGGTAGACTAGCTCCCTCCTACGAGCAGTACTTC
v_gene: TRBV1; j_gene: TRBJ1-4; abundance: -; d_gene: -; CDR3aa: CTSSQDPNFGVNEKLFF; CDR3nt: TGCACCAGCAGCCAAGACCCCAATTTTGGGGTTAATGAAAAACTGTTTTTT
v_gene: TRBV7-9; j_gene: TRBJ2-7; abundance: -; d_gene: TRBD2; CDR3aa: CASRRGTSGNNEQYF; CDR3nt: TGTGCCAGCAGACGGGGGACTAGCGGGAATAACGAGCAGTACTTC
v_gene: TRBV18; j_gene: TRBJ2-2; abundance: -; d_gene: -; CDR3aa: CASSSSNTGELFF; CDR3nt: TGTGCCAGCTCATCGAGCAACACCGGGGAGCTGTTTTTT
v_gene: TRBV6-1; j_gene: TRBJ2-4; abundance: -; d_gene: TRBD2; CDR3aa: CASSEERGQNKAAKNIQYF; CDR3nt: TGTGCCAGCAGTGAAGAGCGGGGGCAGAATAAGGCGGCCAAAAACATTCAGTACTTC
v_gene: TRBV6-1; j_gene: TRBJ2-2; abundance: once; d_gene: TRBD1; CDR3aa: CASSPPGQDAGELFF; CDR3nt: TGTGCCAGCAGCCCCCCGGGACAGGACGCCGGGGAGCTGTTTTTT
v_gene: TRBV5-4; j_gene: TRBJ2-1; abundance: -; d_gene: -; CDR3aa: CASSPSIGKSSYNEQFF; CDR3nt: TGTGCCAGCAGCCCTTCCATAGGGAAGAGCTCCTACAATGAGCAGTTCTTC
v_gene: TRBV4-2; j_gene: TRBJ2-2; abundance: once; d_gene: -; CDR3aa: CASSPPDRVNTGELFF; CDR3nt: TGTGCCAGCAGCCCGCCGGACAGAGTGAACACCGGGGAGCTGTTTTTT
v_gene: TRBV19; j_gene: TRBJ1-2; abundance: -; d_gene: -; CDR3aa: CASSINGVSYGYTF; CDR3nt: TGTGCCAGTAGTATCAATGGGGTCTCCTATGGCTACACCTTC
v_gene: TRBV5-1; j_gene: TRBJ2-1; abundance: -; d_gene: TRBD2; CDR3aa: CASSLGTSGRAAYNEQFF; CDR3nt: TGCGCCAGCAGCTTGGGGACTAGCGGGAGGGCCGCCTACAATGAGCAGTTCTTC
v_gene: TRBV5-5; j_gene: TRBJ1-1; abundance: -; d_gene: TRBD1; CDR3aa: CASSSVTGVGSTEAFF; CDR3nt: TGTGCCAGCAGCTCGGTGACAGGGGTGGGGTCCACTGAAGCTTTCTTT
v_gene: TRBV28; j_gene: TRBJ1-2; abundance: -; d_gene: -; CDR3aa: CASSRDKATDYTF; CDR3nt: TGTGCCAGCAGCCGGGACAAGGCCACCGACTACACCTTC
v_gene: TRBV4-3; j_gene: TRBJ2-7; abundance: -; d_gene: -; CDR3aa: CASSQDLAGIYEQYF; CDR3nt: TGCGCCAGCAGCCAAGATCTGGCGGGAATCTACGAGCAGTACTTC
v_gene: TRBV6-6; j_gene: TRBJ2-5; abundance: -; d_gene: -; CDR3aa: CASRLQGGSETQYF; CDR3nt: TGTGCCAGCAGGCTACAGGGAGGGTCGGAGACCCAGTACTTC
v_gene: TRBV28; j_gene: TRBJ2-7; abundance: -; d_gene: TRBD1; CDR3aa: CASSSLIRDRPYEQYF; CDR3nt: TGTGCCAGCAGTTCACTGATCCGGGACAGACCCTACGAGCAGTACTTC
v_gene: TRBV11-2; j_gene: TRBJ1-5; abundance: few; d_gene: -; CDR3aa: CASSLDRGQPQHF; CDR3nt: TGTGCCAGCAGCTTAGATCGGGGTCAGCCCCAGCATTTT
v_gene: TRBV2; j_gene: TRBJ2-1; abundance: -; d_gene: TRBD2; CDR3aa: CASSGTSGSHNEQFF; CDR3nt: TGTGCCAGCAGTGGGACTAGCGGGAGTCATAATGAGCAGTTCTTC
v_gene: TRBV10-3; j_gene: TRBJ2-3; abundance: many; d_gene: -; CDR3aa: CATRGRVGTDTQYF; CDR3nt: TGTGCCACACGGGGCAGGGTAGGAACAGATACGCAGTATTTT
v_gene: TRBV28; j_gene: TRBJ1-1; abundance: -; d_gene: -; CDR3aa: CASSTHRGMNTEAFF; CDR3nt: TGTGCCAGCAGTACCCATAGGGGGATGAACACTGAAGCTTTCTTT
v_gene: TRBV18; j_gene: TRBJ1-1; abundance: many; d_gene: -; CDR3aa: CASSQDSNTEAFF; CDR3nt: TGTGCCAGCTCACAAGACAGTAACACTGAAGCTTTCTTT
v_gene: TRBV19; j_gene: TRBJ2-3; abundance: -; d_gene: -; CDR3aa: CASSRDRGTRTDTQYF; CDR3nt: TGTGCCAGTAGTAGGGATAGAGGGACCCGCACAGATACGCAGTATTTT
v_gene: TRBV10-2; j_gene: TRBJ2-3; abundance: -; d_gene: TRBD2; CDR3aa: CASTRIAGGTDTQYF; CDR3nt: TGCGCCAGCACCCGTATAGCGGGGGGCACAGATACGCAGTATTTT
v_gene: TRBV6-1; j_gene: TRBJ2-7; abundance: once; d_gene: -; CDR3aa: CASSESGTPYEQYF; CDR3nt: TGTGCCAGCAGTGAAAGTGGGACCCCGTACGAGCAGTACTTC
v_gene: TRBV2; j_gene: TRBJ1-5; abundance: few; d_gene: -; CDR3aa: CARGGGSNQPQHF; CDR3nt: TGTGCCAGGGGCGGGGGTAGCAATCAGCCCCAGCATTTT
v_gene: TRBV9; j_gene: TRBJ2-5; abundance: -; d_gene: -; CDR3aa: CASSVGASALVETQYF; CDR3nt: TGTGCCAGCAGCGTAGGGGCCTCCGCGTTGGTGGAGACCCAGTACTTC
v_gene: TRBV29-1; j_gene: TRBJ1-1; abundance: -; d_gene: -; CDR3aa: CSVQATVQAFF; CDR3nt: TGCAGCGTTCAGGCCACCGTTCAAGCTTTCTTT
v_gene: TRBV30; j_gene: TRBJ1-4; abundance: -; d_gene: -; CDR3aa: CACTPTGVGEKLFF; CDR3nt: TGTGCCTGTACTCCTACAGGTGTTGGGGAAAAACTGTTTTTT
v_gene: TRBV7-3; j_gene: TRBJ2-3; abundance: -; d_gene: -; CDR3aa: CASSLGQSTDTQYF; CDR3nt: TGTGCCAGCAGTTTAGGACAGAGCACAGATACGCAGTATTTT
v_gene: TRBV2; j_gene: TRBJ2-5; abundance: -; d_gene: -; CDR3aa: CASSEQGVKTQYF; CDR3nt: TGTGCCAGCAGTGAGCAGGGTGTTAAGACCCAGTACTTC
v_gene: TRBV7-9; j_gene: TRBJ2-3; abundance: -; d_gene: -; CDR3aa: CASSFDSNTDTQYF; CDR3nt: TGTGCCAGCAGCTTCGACTCAAACACAGATACGCAGTATTTT
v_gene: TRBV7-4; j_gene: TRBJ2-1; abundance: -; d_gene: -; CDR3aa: CARGNLSYNEQFF; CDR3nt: TGTGCCAGGGGGAATCTCTCCTACAATGAGCAGTTCTTC
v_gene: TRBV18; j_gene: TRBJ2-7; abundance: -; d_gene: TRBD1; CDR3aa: CASSRTGQGEFEQYF; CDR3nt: TGTGCCAGCTCGCGAACGGGACAGGGGGAGTTCGAGCAGTACTTC
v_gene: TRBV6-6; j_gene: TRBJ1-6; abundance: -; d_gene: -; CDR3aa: CASSGKQGANSPLHF; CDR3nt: TGTGCCAGCAGTGGGAAGCAGGGTGCGAATTCACCCCTCCACTTT